This entry is about one T cell receptor (beta chain). Its antigen is currently not known. The input lacks base qualities; no much larger clone sits a single base away. The donors were under 40 Caucasian individuals from Russia, aged roughly 6 to 100 years, who were systemically healthy. Each donor gave approximately 9.3 milliliters of peripheral blood, collected into EDTA-treated Vacutainer tubes. Ficoll-Paque density-gradient centrifugation was used to isolate PBMCs, with at least 6.5 million per sample. Total RNA was extracted from PBMCs with Trizol reagent, with at least 6 micrograms obtained per sample. For every donor, an aliquot of PBMCs went through flow cytometry to measure the percentages of naive CD45RAhigh/CD27high T cells. The data are from a study of blood T cells in healthy people across ages (dated by TCRdb to between 2014 and 2017). The study in broad terms: In model experiments, template switching captured about one uniquely barcoded TCR beta cDNA molecule for every two T cells. The study measured age-related changes in TCR beta repertoire diversity using deep sequencing normalized with unique cDNA molecular identifiers. The donors were divided into four age groups: young (average 16 years), middle-aged (about 40), aged (roughly 66) and long-lived (roughly 82). To avoid experimental bias, donors of different ages were distributed randomly across sequencing lanes. For two donors (one aged 18 to 29 and one aged 80 or older), the study analyzed two additional independent replicas of 1 million unique cDNA reads from the same blood draw.

V and J lose 6 bases and 6 bases, and a span of 6 bases separates them. Measured from the cysteine to the phenylalanine, the CDR3 is 11 residues long. Only the CDR3 DNA stays, 33 bases, in frame from base 1. The germline V gene encodes CDR1 MDHEN and CDR2 SYDVKM. Library construction relied on 5' RACE. TCRdb records Illumina HiSeq 2500 as the sequencer. A second roughly 6 to 11 cycle PCR used a sample-barcoded 5' primer and a J-beta primer mix. A unique molecular identifier was introduced onto each TCR beta cDNA molecule by a template-switch 5' adaptor carrying 12 random nucleotides. Each sample yielded at least 2.5 million CDR3-containing paired-end reads. The Mint cDNA synthesis kit, primed by a TRBC-specific oligonucleotide, was used to synthesize first-strand cDNA from all RNA. Following uracil-DNA glycosylase treatment, all cDNA underwent a first 18-cycle PCR with the universal primers M1SS and BC2_uni_R. The published analysis was carried out like this. For normalization, 1 million high-quality reads, each with a distinct molecular identifier, were randomly selected from each sample. Reads sharing molecular identifiers were discarded rather than binned into consensus sequences. MiTCR, set to a Q25 quality threshold and the strictest error-elimination algorithm, was used for CDR3 identification, clonotype clustering and error correction. Lower-bound total TCR beta diversity was estimated with a nonparametric unseen species model using Euler transformation. TCRdb reran the public reads through fastp at Q25 and MiXCR, keeping productive beta chains. Rows are unified per CDR3 protein, each entry keeping the most common DNA and genes. The V and J calls and clone size are TCRdb's, not the authors'. In all, the sample holds hundreds of thousands of distinct CDR3 sequences, and more than 25% of those were seen once. The ten largest clones add up to approximately 15% of the sample.

General study outcomes and caveats: Observed TCR beta diversity per million T cells fell roughly linearly with age, and a significant reduction was already apparent by age roughly 40. Compared with the aged group, the long-lived group had more naive CD4+ T cells, fewer expanded clones and increased TCR diversity, suggesting age selection. The percentage of naive T cells measured by flow cytometry correlated strongly with observed TCR beta diversity. Since profiling was done on bulk unsorted PBMCs, naive and antigen-experienced compartments could not be conclusively compared. Because the CMV infection status of the donors was unknown, age-related changes in expanded clonotypes may potentially have been confounded. Estimates of total diversity based on one million sequenced T cells were considered lower bounds and underestimates.

In this chain, TRBV28 is recombined with TRBJ1-5, with the D gene call left open. The specimen sequenced was blood. The sequence was obtained from a woman aged 80 or older in good health. The CDR3 here reads CASRFGQPQHF. The bases are TGTGCCAGCAGGTTTGGTCAGCCCCAGCATTTT. With the portions outside the CDR3 filled from the reference TRBV28 and TRBJ1-5 genes, the complete variable region becomes DVKVTQSSRYLVKRTGEKVFLECVQDMDHENMFWYRQDPGLGLRLIYFSYDVKMKEKGDIPEGYSVSREKKERFSLILESASTNQTSMYLCASRFGQPQHFGDGTRLSIL.